The 28 T cell receptor beta chains reported below all come from one sample, sequenced in a study of prognosis after radiotherapy for stage I lung cancer. Multiplex PCR, run in two rounds, amplified TCR beta CDR3 from genomic DNA. Primers specific to each TRBV and TRBJ gene drove first-round PCR. TCRdb itself ran the multiplex PCR reads through MiXCR, one entry per CDR3 protein. The profile shows 11,000 to 15,000 distinct CDR3 sequences, 25% to 30% of them singletons. Specimen: PBMCs, collected before or after stereotactic body radiation therapy (not recorded which). All receptors derive from a donor at least 50 years old with non-small cell lung cancer.

This clonotype was seen a few times. The chain has TRBV28 and TRBJ2-2; TRBD1 aligns across 7 bases. V lost 10 bases and J lost 1; bases outside the gene matches: 3. Per the germline V gene, CDR1 is MDHEN and CDR2 is SYDVKM. There are 13 residues in the CDR3. This chain's CDR3 is CAIRTGNTGELFF. CDR3 sequence (DNA): TGTGCCATAAGGACAGGGAACACCGGGGAGCTGTTTTTT.

This clonotype has a count of ten or more. This chain connects TRBV30 to TRBJ1-1, with D possibly TRBD1 on 6 matching bases. With 3 bases removed from V and 4 bases from J, the gap between germline ends came to 12 bases. The CDR3 consists of 13 residues. Germline V gene sequence: CDR1 GTSNPN, CDR2 SVGIG (reference sequence). The CDR3 loop reads CAWRGGHGTEAFF. The CDR3 DNA is TGTGCCTGGAGAGGGGGGCATGGCACTGAAGCTTTCTTT.

On this clonotype itself: Its ends do not fully match the called genes, so a read error is possible. The V gene is TRBV27, the J gene TRBJ2-6; D is uncertain. CDR1 and CDR2 (germline): MNHEY, SMNVEV (reference sequence). The CDR3 runs 13 residues. CDR3 DNA: TGTGCCAGCAGAAGATGCTGTTACAACGTCCTGAATTTC. The encoded protein is CASRRCCYNVLNF.

Note on this clonotype: A far bigger clonotype differs at one base, so this is likely a read error. CDR3: CASSYSFKGGQDTQYF. CDR3 DNA sequence: TGTGCCAGCAGTTACTCTTTCAAAGGGGGTCAAGATACGCAGTATTTT. The chain combines TRBV6-6 with TRBJ2-3; a weak D match, TRBD1 (6 bases). CDR1 is MNHNY, CDR2 SVGAGI, per germline (reference sequence). CDR3 length: 16 amino acids. Between the trimmed V and J ends, which lost 0 bases and 5 bases, there was a span of 15 bases.

The chain recombines TRBV28 with TRBJ2-7; 11 bases agree with TRBD1. Unmatched junction bases numbered 6, after V lost 6 bases and J lost 5 bases. Germline V CDR1 and CDR2: MDHEN, SYDVKM. There are 14 residues in the CDR3. CDR3 in amino acids: CASRKDRGPHEQYF. CDR3 DNA: TGTGCCAGCAGAAAGGACAGGGGGCCACACGAGCAGTACTTC.

The sample holds many counts of this clonotype. V gene TRBV4-2 combines with J gene TRBJ1-5; the D is unclear. CDR3 size: 17 residues. CDR1 LGHNA and CDR2 YNFKEQ come from the germline V gene. V was shortened by 0 bases and J by 4 bases, with 16 bases between the two germline ends. The CDR3 loop is CASSQDWKSRGNQPQHF. CDR3 DNA sequence: TGTGCCAGCAGCCAAGATTGGAAAAGCCGTGGAAATCAGCCCCAGCATTTT.

For this clonotype: One end of the junction varies from germline; a read error may be responsible. The J gene is TRBJ1-1, the V gene TRBV3-1; D might be TRBD1 (5 bases). The germline gives CDR1 LGHDT, CDR2 YNNKEL (reference sequence). This CDR3 comprises 15 residues. The CDR3 bases are TGTGCCAGCAGCCCGCAGGGAAGGGGAAACACTGAATCTTTCTTT. It translates to CASSPQGRGNTESFF.

This clonotype was found many times. The chain uses TRBV6-1 and TRBJ2-2; D not certain. CDR1 and CDR2 from the germline V gene are MNHNS and SASEGT. V dropped 6 bases and J dropped 6 bases, with 5 bases sitting between them. The CDR3 totals 11 residues. CDR3 in DNA: TGTGCCAGCAGGAATTCCGGGGAGCTGTTTTTT. This sequence encodes CASRNSGELFF.

Comments on this clonotype: This likely came from a read error, as a far larger clone is one base away. The J gene is TRBJ2-7, the V gene TRBV30; the match to TRBD1 covers 8 bases. This CDR3 contains 12 residues. Unmatched junction bases numbered 10, after V lost 8 bases and J lost 7 bases. Germline values: CDR1 GTSNPN, CDR2 SVGIG (reference sequence). This CDR3 is CAGDRSYNEQYF. DNA for the CDR3: TGTGCCGGGGACAGGTCCTACAATGAGCAGTACTTC.

In its sample, this clonotype was seen many times. The chain couples TRBV7-9 to TRBJ1-6; D not certain. With 7 bases removed from V and 6 bases from J, the gap between germline ends came to 10 bases. This CDR3 has 13 amino acids. From germline, CDR1 is SEHNR and CDR2 FQNEAQ (reference sequence). DNA of the CDR3: TGTGCCAGCAAGGAGGGCCTTAATTCACCCCTCCACTTT. This translates into CASKEGLNSPLHF.

The sample holds many counts of this clonotype. The rearrangement links TRBV20-1 to TRBJ2-3; D is tentatively TRBD1 or TRBD2 (5 bases each). V was pared by 3 bases and J by 2 bases, with 21 bases between. Germline values: CDR1 DFQATT, CDR2 SNEGSKA (reference sequence). This CDR3 region has 17 residues. This CDR3 reads CSASFRGPKINTDTQYF. In DNA form, the CDR3 reads TGCAGTGCTAGCTTTAGGGGACCCAAAATTAACACAGATACGCAGTATTTT.

Points on this clonotype: The junction departs from the called germline gene at one end, perhaps through a read error. The chain is built from TRBV12-3 or TRBV12-4 and TRBJ2-1, with TRBD2 identical over 7 bases. The CDR3 sequence is 16 residues long. CDR3 bases: TGTGCCTGCAGCTTGGGTTGCGGGAGTGGGTTCAATGAGCAGTTCTTC. This gives the protein CACSLGCGSGFNEQFF.

This clonotype was seen at least ten times. This rearrangement joins TRBV20-1 to TRBJ2-7; 8 bases fit TRBD1. The CDR3 loop spans 14 amino acids. The ends lost 5 bases at V and 4 bases at J; junction bases unmatched: 10. Germline V gene sequence: CDR1 DFQATT, CDR2 SNEGSKA (reference sequence). The CDR3 region is CSAPGQGRLYEQYF. For the CDR3, the DNA is TGCAGTGCTCCCGGACAGGGAAGACTTTACGAGCAGTACTTC.

This clonotype was seen at least ten times. A much larger clone lies one base from this, so it may be a read error. This sequence joins TRBV6-1 and TRBJ2-7, with 8 bases lining up with TRBD1. The CDR3 has 15 amino acids. With V trimmed by 6 bases and J by 2 bases, 9 bases remained unmatched. The V gene's germline CDR1 is MNHNS and CDR2 SASEGT. CDR3 sequence (DNA): TGTGCCAGCAGCCTTGGGGACAGGCCAACCTACGAGCAGTACTTC. The encoded protein is CASSLGDRPTYEQYF.

The chain combines TRBV2 with TRBJ2-7, with D perhaps matching TRBD1 or TRBD2 (5 bases each). The CDR3 sequence is 13 residues long. Germline loops: CDR1 SNHLY, CDR2 FYNNEI. V was cut by 10 bases and J by 7 bases, with 20 bases left in between. This CDR3 is CANTGRGRGEQYF. CDR3 nucleotides: TGTGCCAACACAGGACGAGGGCGCGGGGAGCAGTACTTC.

This clonotype was seen many times. The CDR3: CATSRDRTSGRATRNEQFF. DNA of the CDR3: TGTGCCACCAGCAGAGATCGCACTAGCGGGAGGGCGACGCGCAATGAGCAGTTCTTC. V is TRBV15 and J is TRBJ2-1, with TRBD2 matching over 13 bases. Per germline, CDR1 LNHNV and CDR2 YYDKDF (reference sequence). The J segment lost 6 bases and the V segment lost 0 bases, leaving 11 bases of the junction unmatched. This CDR3 has 19 amino acids.

Turning to this clonotype: Given a far larger clone just one base away, this is likely a sequencing read error. J is TRBJ2-4 and V is TRBV6-1, with D perhaps matching TRBD1 (5 bases). The J call may be incorrect, as the DNA end agrees better with TRBJ1-2. The CDR3 consists of 14 residues. Per the germline V gene, CDR1 is MNHNS and CDR2 is SASEGT. CDR3 sequence reads: CVSSTDGGELGYTF. The CDR3, as DNA: TGTGTCAGCAGTACAGACGGGGGGGAACTTGGCTACACCTTC.

By its share, this clonotype is medium-sized (0.01 to 0.1%). The gene calls are TRBV20-1 and TRBJ2-3; the D is unclear. The CDR3 totals 15 residues. The germline V gene encodes CDR1 DFQATT and CDR2 SNEGSKA (reference sequence). Deletions cut 5 bases from V and 0 bases from J, with 15 bases between. This CDR3 reads CSAPDPTRSTDTQYF. CDR3 DNA sequence: TGCAGTGCTCCCGATCCCACCCGGAGCACAGATACGCAGTATTTT.

Ten or more counts support this clonotype. The V gene is TRBV13, the J gene TRBJ2-1; tentatively, D is TRBD1 or TRBD2 (6 bases each). The ends were cut back, 5 bases at V and 6 bases at J, with 20 bases in the middle. There are 16 residues in the CDR3. Germline loops: CDR1 PRHDT, CDR2 FYEKMQ (reference sequence). The CDR3 bases are TGTGCCAGCAGCCCCGGAGGGGGAGGTCGGGGCAATGAGCAGTTCTTC. Amino acids: CASSPGGGGRGNEQFF.

In this sample, this clonotype is medium-sized. The J gene is TRBJ2-1, the V gene TRBV6-1; D not resolved. Trimming pared 0 bases from V and 2 bases from J, leaving 11 bases between. The V gene's germline CDR1 is MNHNS and CDR2 SASEGT. CDR3 length: 16 residues. Here the CDR3 reads CASSEAITYTYNEQFF. DNA of the CDR3: TGTGCCAGCAGTGAAGCGATTACATATACCTACAATGAGCAGTTCTTC.

By share of the sample, this clonotype is medium-sized. The chain is built from TRBV5-1 and TRBJ1-2, with a weak D call TRBD1 (5 bases). The CDR3 length is 14 residues. V was clipped by 6 bases and J by 2 bases, with 14 bases between them. From germline, CDR1 is SGHRS and CDR2 YFSETQ. This CDR3 reads CASTQGTSNYGYTF. CDR3 DNA: TGCGCCAGCACGCAGGGAACATCGAACTATGGCTACACCTTC.

With regard to this clonotype: With only one base between it and a far larger clone, this is likely a read error. The V gene is TRBV6-8, the J gene TRBJ2-1; perhaps TRBD2 as D (7 bases). This CDR3 region has 14 residues. CDR1 is MNHGY and CDR2 is SAAAGT in the germline V gene. The CDR3 DNA is TGTACCAGCAACCGGGGGGCCTCTAGGAATGAGCAGTTCTTC. Its translation is CTSNRGASRNEQFF.

V gene TRBV5-4 combines with J gene TRBJ2-5; 10 positions match TRBD1. CDR3 length: 15 amino acids. The junction had 10 bases not matched to a gene; V was cut back by 6 bases and J by 5 bases. Germline V CDR1 and CDR2: SGHNT, YYREEE (reference sequence). The CDR3 bases are TGTGCCAGCACCAGACGGACAGGGGGTCTGGAGACCCAGTACTTC. This encodes CASTRRTGGLETQYF.

The chain employs TRBV6-2 or TRBV6-3 and TRBJ1-5, with D unclear. The V gene's germline CDR1 is MNHEY and CDR2 SVGEGT. CDR3 length equals 16 residues. Trimming cost V 0 bases and J 13 bases, with 22 bases left between them. The CDR3 DNA reads as TGTGCCAGCAGTTACTCGGCCCCAGACTTGGATCAGCAACAGCATTTT. This encodes CASSYSAPDLDQQQHF.

By share, this clonotype counts as medium-sized. CDR3 coding DNA: TGTGCCAGCAGTGACGGGGGCGCTTTCTACAATGAGCAGTTCTTC. Amino acids: CASSDGGAFYNEQFF. The gene calls are TRBV2 and TRBJ2-1; either TRBD1 or TRBD2 may supply D (6 bases each). Trimming removed 3 bases from V and 3 bases from J, with 12 bases in between. This CDR3 has 15 residues. Per the germline V gene, CDR1 is SNHLY and CDR2 is FYNNEI.

This rearrangement joins TRBV7-9 to TRBJ1-1; 9 nucleotides align to TRBD1. CDR3 length: 15 amino acids. Per germline, CDR1 SEHNR and CDR2 FQNEAQ (reference sequence). The V gene end was trimmed by 5 bases and the J gene end by 4 bases; junction bases not matched to a gene: 8. CDR3 protein: CASSIRDRESTEAFF. The CDR3, as DNA: TGTGCCAGCAGCATAAGGGACAGGGAATCCACTGAAGCTTTCTTT.

This chain connects TRBV15 to TRBJ2-2; D call uncertain. Germline V gene sequence: CDR1 LNHNV, CDR2 YYDKDF (reference sequence). This CDR3 is built from 15 residues. With 3 bases removed from V and 10 bases from J, the gap between germline ends came to 18 bases. The CDR3 loop reads CATSRESPPRAELFF. CDR3 nucleotides: TGTGCCACCAGCAGGGAGAGTCCCCCAAGGGCGGAGCTGTTTTTT. The whole variable domain, filled in from reference TRBV15 and TRBJ2-2, reads DAMVIQNPRYQVTQFGKPVTLSCSQTLNHNVMYWYQQKSSQAPKLLFHYYDKDFNNEADTPDNFQSRRPNTSFCFLDIRSPGLGDTAMYLCATSRESPPRAELFFGEGSRLTVL.

This clonotype was detected many times. J is TRBJ2-1 and V is TRBV3-1, with TRBD2 identical over 8 bases. The germline V gene has CDR1 LGHDT and CDR2 YNNKEL (reference sequence). The V segment lost 4 bases and the J segment 0 bases; nucleotides outside the gene matches: 8. This CDR3 is built from 17 residues. The CDR3 DNA reads TGTGCCAGCAGCCTTACTGGCGGGGGGAGCTCCTACAATGAGCAGTTCTTC. Protein: CASSLTGGGSSYNEQFF.